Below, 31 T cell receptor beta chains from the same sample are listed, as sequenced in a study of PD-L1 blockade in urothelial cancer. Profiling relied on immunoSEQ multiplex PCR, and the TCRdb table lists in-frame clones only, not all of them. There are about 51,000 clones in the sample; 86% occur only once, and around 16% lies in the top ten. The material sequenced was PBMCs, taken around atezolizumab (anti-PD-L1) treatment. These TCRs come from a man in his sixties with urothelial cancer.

CDR3 loop: CASSRDTWTEAFF. The CDR3 region has the DNA TGCGCCAGCAGTAGGGACACGTGGACTGAAGCTTTCTTT. V and J are TRBV4-1 and TRBJ1-1, with a weak D call TRBD1 (6 bases). Germline V CDR1 and CDR2: MGHRA, YSYEKL. This CDR3 is 13 amino acids long. V was shortened by 6 bases and J by 5 bases, with 13 bases between the two germline ends.

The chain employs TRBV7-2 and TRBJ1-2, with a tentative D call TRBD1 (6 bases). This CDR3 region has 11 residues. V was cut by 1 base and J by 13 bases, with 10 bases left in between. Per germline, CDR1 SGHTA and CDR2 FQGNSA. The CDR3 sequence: CASSLDRASTF. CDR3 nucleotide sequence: TGTGCCAGCAGCTTAGACAGGGCCAGCACCTTC.

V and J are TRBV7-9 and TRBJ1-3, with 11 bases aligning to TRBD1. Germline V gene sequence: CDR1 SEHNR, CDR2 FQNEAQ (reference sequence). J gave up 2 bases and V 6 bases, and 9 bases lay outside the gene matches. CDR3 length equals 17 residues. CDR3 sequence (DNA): TGTGCCAGCAGTGCCGGACAGGGGGCGCTCGCTGGAAACACCATATATTTT. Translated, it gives CASSAGQGALAGNTIYF.

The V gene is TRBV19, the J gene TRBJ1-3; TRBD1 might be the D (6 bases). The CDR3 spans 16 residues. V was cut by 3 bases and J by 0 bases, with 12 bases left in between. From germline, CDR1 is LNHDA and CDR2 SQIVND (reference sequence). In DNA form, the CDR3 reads TGTGCCAGTAGTATTATAGACAGGCGCTCTGGAAACACCATATATTTT. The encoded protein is CASSIIDRRSGNTIYF.

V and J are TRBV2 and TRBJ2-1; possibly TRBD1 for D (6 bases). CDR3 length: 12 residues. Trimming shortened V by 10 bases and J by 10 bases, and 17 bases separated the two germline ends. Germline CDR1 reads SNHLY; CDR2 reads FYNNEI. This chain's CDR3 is CANGTSPWEQFF. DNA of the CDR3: TGTGCCAATGGGACATCTCCCTGGGAGCAGTTCTTC.

CDR3: CASSYLSSREETQYF. The CDR3 region has the DNA TGTGCCAGCAGTTACCTGTCTAGCAGAGAAGAGACCCAGTACTTC. This chain uses TRBV28 with TRBJ2-5, with D tentatively TRBD2 (5 bases). The CDR3 length is 15 residues. CDR1 MDHEN and CDR2 SYDVKM come from the germline V gene. V was pared by 4 bases and J by 3 bases, with 15 bases between. Supplemented by reference TRBV28 and TRBJ2-5, the full variable domain reads DVKVTQSSRYLVKRTGEKVFLECVQDMDHENMFWYRQDPGLGLRLIYFSYDVKMKEKGDIPEGYSVSREKKERFSLILESASTNQTSMYLCASSYLSSREETQYFGPGTRLLVL.

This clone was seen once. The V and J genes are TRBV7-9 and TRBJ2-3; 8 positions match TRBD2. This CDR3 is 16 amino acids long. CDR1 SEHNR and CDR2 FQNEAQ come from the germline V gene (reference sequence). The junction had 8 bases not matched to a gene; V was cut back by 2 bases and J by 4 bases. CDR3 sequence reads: CASSLFERGYPDTQYF. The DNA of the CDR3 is TGTGCCAGCAGCTTATTCGAGCGGGGGTACCCAGATACGCAGTATTTT.

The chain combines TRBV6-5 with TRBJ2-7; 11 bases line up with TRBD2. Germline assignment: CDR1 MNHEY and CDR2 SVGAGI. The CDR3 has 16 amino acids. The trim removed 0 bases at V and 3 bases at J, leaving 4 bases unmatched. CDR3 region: CASSYSRGTSGYEQYF. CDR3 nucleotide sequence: TGTGCCAGCAGTTACTCGAGAGGGACTAGCGGCTACGAGCAGTACTTC.

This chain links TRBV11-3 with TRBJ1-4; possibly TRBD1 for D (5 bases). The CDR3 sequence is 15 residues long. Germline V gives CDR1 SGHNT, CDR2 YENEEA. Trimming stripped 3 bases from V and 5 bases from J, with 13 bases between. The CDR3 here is CASSLRGGLNEKLFF. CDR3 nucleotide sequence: TGTGCCAGCAGCTTGCGGGGGGGACTAAATGAAAAACTGTTTTTT.

CDR3 amino acids: CASSYRTSLNTGELFF. Written as DNA, the CDR3 is TGTGCCAGCAGCTACCGGACTAGCCTGAACACCGGGGAGCTGTTTTTT. The genes are TRBV7-3 and TRBJ2-2; 8 bases are shared with TRBD2. Germline assignment: CDR1 SGHTA and CDR2 FQGTGA. The CDR3 runs to 16 residues. J lost 1 base, V lost 4 bases, and 5 bases had no gene match.

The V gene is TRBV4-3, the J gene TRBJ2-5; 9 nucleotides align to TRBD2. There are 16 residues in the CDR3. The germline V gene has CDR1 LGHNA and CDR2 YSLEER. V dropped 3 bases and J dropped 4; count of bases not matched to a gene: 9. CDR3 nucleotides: TGCGCCAGCAGCCATTCACTAGCGGGTGGAGGAGAGACCCAGTACTTC. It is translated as CASSHSLAGGGETQYF.

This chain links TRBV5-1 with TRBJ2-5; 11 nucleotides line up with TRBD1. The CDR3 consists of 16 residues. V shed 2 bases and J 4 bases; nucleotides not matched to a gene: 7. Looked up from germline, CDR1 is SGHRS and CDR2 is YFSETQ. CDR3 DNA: TGCGCCAGCAGCTTCCAGGGACAGGGGGAAGGAGAGACCCAGTACTTC. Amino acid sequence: CASSFQGQGEGETQYF.

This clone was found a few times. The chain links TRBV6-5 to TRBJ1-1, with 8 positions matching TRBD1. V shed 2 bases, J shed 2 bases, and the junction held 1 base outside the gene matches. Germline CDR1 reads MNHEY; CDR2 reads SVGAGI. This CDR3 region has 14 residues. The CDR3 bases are TGTGCCAGCAGTTACGACAGGGGAAACACTGAAGCTTTCTTT. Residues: CASSYDRGNTEAFF.

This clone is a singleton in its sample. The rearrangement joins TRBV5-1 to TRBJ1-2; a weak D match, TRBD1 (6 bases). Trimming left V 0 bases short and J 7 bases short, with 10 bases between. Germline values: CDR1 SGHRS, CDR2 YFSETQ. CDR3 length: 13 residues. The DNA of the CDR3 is TGCGCCAGCAGCTTGGACACCAGGGGTGGCTACACCTTC. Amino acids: CASSLDTRGGYTF.

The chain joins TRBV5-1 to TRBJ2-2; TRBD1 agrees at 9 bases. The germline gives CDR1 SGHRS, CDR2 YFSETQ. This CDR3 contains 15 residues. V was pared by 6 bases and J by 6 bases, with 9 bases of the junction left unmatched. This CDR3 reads CASNGRTGAAGELFF. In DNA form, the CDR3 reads TGCGCCAGCAACGGCAGGACAGGGGCTGCCGGGGAGCTGTTTTTT.

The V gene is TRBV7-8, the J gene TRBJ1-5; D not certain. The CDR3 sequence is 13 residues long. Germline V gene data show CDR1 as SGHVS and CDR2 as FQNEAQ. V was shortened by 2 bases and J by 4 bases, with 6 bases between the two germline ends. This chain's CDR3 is CASSLSGNQPQHF. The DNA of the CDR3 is TGTGCCAGCAGCTTATCGGGGAATCAGCCCCAGCATTTT. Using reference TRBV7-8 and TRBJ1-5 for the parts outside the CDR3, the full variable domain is GAGVSQSPRYKVAKRGQDVALRCDPISGHVSLFWYQQALGQGPEFLTYFQNEAQLDKSGLPSDRFFAERPEGSVSTLKIQRTQQEDSAVYLCASSLSGNQPQHFGDGTRLSIL.

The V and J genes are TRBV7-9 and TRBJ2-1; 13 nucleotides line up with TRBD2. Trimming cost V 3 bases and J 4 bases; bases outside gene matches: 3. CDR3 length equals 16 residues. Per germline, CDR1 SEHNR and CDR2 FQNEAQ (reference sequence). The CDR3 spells CASSFPGLAGYNEQFF. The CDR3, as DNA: TGTGCCAGCAGCTTCCCGGGACTAGCGGGGTACAATGAGCAGTTCTTC. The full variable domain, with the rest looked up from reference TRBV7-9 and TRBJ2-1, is DTGVSQNPRHKITKRGQNVTFRCDPISEHNRLYWYRQTLGQGPEFLTYFQNEAQLEKSRLLSDRFSAERPKGSFSTLEIQRTEQGDSAMYLCASSFPGLAGYNEQFFGPGTRLTVL.

The CDR3 here is CSASPEETQYF. CDR3 in DNA: TGCAGTGCTAGCCCAGAAGAGACCCAGTACTTC. The chain recombines TRBV20-1 with TRBJ2-5; no definite D call. The V gene lost 3 bases and the J gene lost 3 bases, with 5 bases spanning the gap. The germline V gene has CDR1 DFQATT and CDR2 SNEGSKA (reference sequence). The CDR3 is 11 residues long.

CDR3 DNA sequence: TGTGCCAGCAGCTTAGGTCAGGGGAGATCCTATCCGCAGTACTTC. Protein product: CASSLGQGRSYPQYF. The rearrangement uses TRBV11-2 and TRBJ2-5; weak D call: TRBD1 (6 bases). The CDR3 covers 15 residues. V lost 1 base and J 11 bases, leaving 20 bases between the germline ends. In germline, CDR1 is SGHAT, CDR2 FQNNGV.

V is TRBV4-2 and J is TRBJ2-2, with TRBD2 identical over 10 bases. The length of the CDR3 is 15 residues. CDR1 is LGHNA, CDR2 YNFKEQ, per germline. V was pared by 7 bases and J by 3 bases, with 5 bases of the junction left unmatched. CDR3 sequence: CASTQGTSDTGELFF. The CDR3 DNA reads TGTGCCAGCACCCAGGGGACTAGCGACACCGGGGAGCTGTTTTTT.

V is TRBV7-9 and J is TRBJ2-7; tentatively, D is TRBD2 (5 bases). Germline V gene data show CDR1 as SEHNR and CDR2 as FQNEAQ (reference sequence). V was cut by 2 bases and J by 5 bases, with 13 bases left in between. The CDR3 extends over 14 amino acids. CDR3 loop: CASSLRLAPHEQYF. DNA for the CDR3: TGTGCCAGCAGCTTAAGGCTAGCCCCCCACGAGCAGTACTTC.

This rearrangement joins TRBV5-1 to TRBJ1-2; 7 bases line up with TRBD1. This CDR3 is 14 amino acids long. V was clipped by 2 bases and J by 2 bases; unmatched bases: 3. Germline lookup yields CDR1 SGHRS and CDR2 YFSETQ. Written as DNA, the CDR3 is TGCGCCAGCAGCTTCGAGGGACAGAACTATGGCTACACCTTC. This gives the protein CASSFEGQNYGYTF.

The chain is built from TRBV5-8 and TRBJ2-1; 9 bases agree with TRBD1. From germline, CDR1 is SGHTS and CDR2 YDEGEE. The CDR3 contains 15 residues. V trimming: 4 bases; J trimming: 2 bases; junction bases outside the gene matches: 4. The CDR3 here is CASSRGTGTYNEQFF. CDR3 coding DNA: TGTGCCAGCAGCCGCGGGACAGGGACCTACAATGAGCAGTTCTTC.

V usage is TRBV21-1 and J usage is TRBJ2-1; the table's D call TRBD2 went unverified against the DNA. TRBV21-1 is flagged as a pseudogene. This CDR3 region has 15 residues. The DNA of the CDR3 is TGTGCCAGCAGGGGAAACGGGACTTCTTACAATGAGCAGTTCTTC. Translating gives CASRGNGTSYNEQFF.

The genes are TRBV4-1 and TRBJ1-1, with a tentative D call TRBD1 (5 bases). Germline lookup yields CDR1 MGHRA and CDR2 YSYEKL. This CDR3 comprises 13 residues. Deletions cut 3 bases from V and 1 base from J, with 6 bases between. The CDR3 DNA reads TGCGCCAGCAGCCAGGGGGGGAACACTGAAGCTTTCTTT. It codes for CASSQGGNTEAFF.

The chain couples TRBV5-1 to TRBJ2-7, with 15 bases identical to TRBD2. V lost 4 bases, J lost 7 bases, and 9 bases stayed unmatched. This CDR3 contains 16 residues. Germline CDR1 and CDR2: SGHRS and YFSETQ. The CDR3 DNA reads TGCGCCAGCAGCCAGACCGGGACTAGCGGGAGGTTGGAGCAGTACTTC. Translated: CASSQTGTSGRLEQYF.

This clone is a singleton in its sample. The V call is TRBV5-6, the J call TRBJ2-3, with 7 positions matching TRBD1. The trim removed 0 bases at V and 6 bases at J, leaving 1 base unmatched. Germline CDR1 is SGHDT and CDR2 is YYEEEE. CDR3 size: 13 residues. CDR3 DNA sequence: TGTGCCAGCAGCTTGGCCAGGGGGGATACGCAGTATTTT. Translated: CASSLARGDTQYF.

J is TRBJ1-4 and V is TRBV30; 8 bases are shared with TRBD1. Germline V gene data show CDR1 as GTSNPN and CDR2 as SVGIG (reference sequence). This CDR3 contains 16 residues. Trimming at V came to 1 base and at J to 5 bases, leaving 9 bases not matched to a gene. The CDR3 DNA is TGTGCCTGGAGTGCTTTCTTTTGGACAGGGAATGAAAAACTGTTTTTT. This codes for CAWSAFFWTGNEKLFF.

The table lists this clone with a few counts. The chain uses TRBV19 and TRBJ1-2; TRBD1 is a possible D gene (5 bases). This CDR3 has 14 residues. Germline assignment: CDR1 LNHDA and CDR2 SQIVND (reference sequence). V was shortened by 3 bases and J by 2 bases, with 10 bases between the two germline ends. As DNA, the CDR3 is TGTGCCAGTAGTATGTTAGGGGCGAACTATGGCTACACCTTC. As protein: CASSMLGANYGYTF.

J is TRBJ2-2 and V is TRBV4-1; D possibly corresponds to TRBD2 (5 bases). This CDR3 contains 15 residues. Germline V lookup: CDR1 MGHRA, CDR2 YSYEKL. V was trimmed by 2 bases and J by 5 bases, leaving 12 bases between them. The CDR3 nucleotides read TGCGCCAGCAGCCAACTTTGGAGGCGGACCGGGGAGCTGTTTTTT. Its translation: CASSQLWRRTGELFF.

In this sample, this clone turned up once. Here the CDR3 reads CASRDRGHQPQHF. The CDR3 DNA follows: TGTGCCAGCAGGGACAGGGGGCATCAGCCCCAGCATTTT. The chain carries TRBV2 and TRBJ1-5; 11 positions match TRBD1. This CDR3 region has 13 residues. Losses at the gene ends were 6 bases for V and 5 bases for J; bases not matched to a gene: 0. CDR1 is SNHLY and CDR2 is FYNNEI in the germline V gene.